Listed here is a single T cell receptor beta chain. Its target is not known. This entry is derived from a study of cytotoxic CD8 clonotypes in ibrutinib-treated CLL. Across the whole study: With a range of 6 to 36, the median treatment time before response samples were taken was more than nine months. Study-level points and caveats: Public clonotypes were seen rarely and were contracted or stable on treatment. Clonality showed a rise at ibrutinib response that reversed toward baseline at progression.

Some clones are missing from TCRdb's copy, which holds only in-frame ones; the method was immunoSEQ multiplex PCR. This repertoire shows about 29,000 clones, around 76% found once; its top ten account for 40% to 60%. Trimming took 1 base from V and 7 from J, leaving 11 bases between them. Germline V lookup: CDR1 MNHEY, CDR2 SVGAGI. This CDR3 comprises 15 residues. The origin of this receptor is a human donor with chronic lymphocytic leukemia. V is TRBV6-5 and J is TRBJ1-6; D not certain. This material consisted of PBMCs, taken after 36 months of ibrutinib treatment. The CDR3 coding sequence is TGTGCCAGCAGTTACTTCGGACTCTCCAATTCACCCCTCCACTTT. It is translated as CASSYFGLSNSPLHF.